Sequencing of this TCR beta chain was carried out in a study of shared clonotypes between healthy human individuals. Study background: The people who gave samples were a couple of women and a few men aged 18 to 49.

In germline, CDR1 is MNHEY, CDR2 SVGAGI. The CDR3 loop spans 15 amino acids. Trimming took 3 bases from V and 4 from J, leaving 16 bases between them. Around 30,000 T cell genomes, or 300 ng DNA, went into unsorted PBMC replicate PCRs. TCRdb keeps only in-frame clones here, not all; method: immunoSEQ multiplex PCR. The sample lists fewer than 500,000 clones, 60% to 80% occurring once. Findings of the study overall: Sequencing depth was a factor that was expected to affect clonotype sharing among donors.

Concerning this clone: The antigen remains undetermined.

The receptor was isolated from a woman aged 40 to 50 in good health. Some clones in this sample may be carry-over from other donors' samples. Sequenced material: PBMCs. V gene TRBV6-5 combines with J gene TRBJ2-7; tentative D call: TRBD2 (6 bases). CDR3 DNA sequence: TGTGCCAGCAGTTATACGGAGGGGACGGGGTACGAGCAGTACTTC. This codes for CASSYTEGTGYEQYF.